Listed here are 25 T cell receptor beta chains from one sample, sequenced in a study of regulatory T cells in long-lasting Graves disease (dated by TCRdb to the early 2020s). Read against the paper, the sample's time point label means: newly diagnosed GD, antithyroid drugs for less than 3 months. RNA was extracted from PBMCs in TRIzol for both TCR sequencing and RNA sequencing. The protocol used for the library was multiplex PCR. Sequencing instrument: Illumina HiSeq 4000. iRepertoire HTBI primers and Arm-PCR amplification of CDR3 regions were used to construct TCR beta libraries. TCRdb applied fastp at Q25 and MiXCR to the public reads, then kept only in-frame beta chains. Duplicate CDR3 protein sequences are folded into a single record with the most common DNA and genes. The sample has a few hundred thousand distinct CDR3 sequences on record, roughly 15% of them singletons. Together, the top ten hold roughly 7.7% of the sample.

These data are also associated with another study on T cells in Graves' hyperthyroidism and ophthalmopathy.

The sequenced sample was peripheral blood mononuclear cells (PBMCs), obtained at new diagnosis, from a patient treated with antithyroid drugs. These receptors all stem from a woman in her thirties or forties with Graves disease. Donor details come from another sample of the same person, matched by shared clones.

This clonotype appeared many times. The V call is TRBV11-2, the J call TRBJ2-5; 7 bases are a match to TRBD2. CDR3 size: 14 residues. CDR1 and CDR2 from the germline V gene are SGHAT and FQNNGV. The junction had 7 bases not matched to a gene; V was cut back by 0 bases and J by 9 bases. The chain's CDR3 is CASSLEGGTAAQYF. CDR3 DNA: TGTGCCAGCAGCTTAGAGGGAGGGACTGCGGCCCAGTACTTC.

The V and J genes are TRBV5-1 and TRBJ2-7; 11 bases fit TRBD2. The germline gives CDR1 SGHRS, CDR2 YFSETQ. This CDR3 has 15 amino acids. Trimming cost V 4 bases and J 2 bases; bases outside gene matches: 5. The DNA of the CDR3 is TGCGCCAGCAGCCCGGGACTAGCGGAGGCCTACGAGCAGTACTTC. It specifies CASSPGLAEAYEQYF.

The chain uses TRBV29-1 and TRBJ2-7; D may match TRBD1 or TRBD2 (5 bases each). CDR1 SQVTM and CDR2 ANQGSEA come from the germline V gene. This CDR3 is built from 13 residues. V was cut by 1 base and J by 4 bases, with 11 bases left in between. Here the CDR3 DNA reads TGCAGCGTTGAAGGCCTCTGGGGGTACGAGCAGTACTTC. Translating gives CSVEGLWGYEQYF.

This clonotype was detected ten times or more. This chain joins TRBV25-1 and TRBJ2-1, with 14 positions matching TRBD2. V dropped 5 bases and J dropped 4; count of bases not matched to a gene: 10. Germline-derived CDR1 and CDR2 are MGHDK and SYGVNS. The CDR3 covers 18 residues. DNA for the CDR3: TGTGCCAGCAGTCCGTCCCTTCGACTAGCGGGAGGGTACAATGAGCAGTTCTTC. Its translation is CASSPSLRLAGGYNEQFF.

In DNA form, the CDR3 reads TGTGCCAGCAGGCCCAGTGGTGAAGATACGCAGTATTTT. Translated: CASRPSGEDTQYF. The chain recombines TRBV12-3 or TRBV12-4 with TRBJ2-3, with D unresolved. The CDR3 is made up of 13 amino acids. Trimming cost V 6 bases and J 5 bases, with 12 bases left between them.

This clonotype was seen at least ten times. The chain combines TRBV29-1 with TRBJ2-5; 12 positions agree with TRBD2. This CDR3 region has 13 residues. V was clipped by 7 bases and J by 5 bases; unmatched bases: 5. Looked up from germline, CDR1 is SQVTM and CDR2 is ANQGSEA. The CDR3 region is CSGTSGEVETQYF. In nucleotides, the CDR3 is TGCAGCGGGACTAGCGGGGAGGTGGAGACCCAGTACTTC.

This chain connects TRBV5-5 to TRBJ2-1, with 16 nucleotides matching TRBD2. The J segment lost 10 bases and the V segment lost 4 bases, leaving 11 bases of the junction unmatched. The germline gives CDR1 SGHKS, CDR2 YYEKEE (reference sequence). This CDR3 region has 17 residues. The DNA of the CDR3 is TGTGCCAGCAGCCTTGGGACTAGCGGGAGGGGGTCCAGAGAGCAGTTCTTC. Protein sequence: CASSLGTSGRGSREQFF.

The chain links TRBV20-1 to TRBJ1-2; a possible D gene is TRBD1 (5 bases). The CDR3 covers 18 residues. V was pared by 2 bases and J by 0 bases, with 22 bases between. Germline values: CDR1 DFQATT, CDR2 SNEGSKA (reference sequence). The DNA of the CDR3 is TGCAGTGCTAGACTGCGGTCGGGACGGCGTAAAACTAACTATGGCTACACCTTC. It translates to CSARLRSGRRKTNYGYTF.

The chain recombines TRBV6-2 or TRBV6-3 with TRBJ2-3, with D perhaps matching TRBD2 (5 bases). This CDR3 has 15 amino acids. Germline-derived CDR1 and CDR2 are MNHEY and SVGEGT. The germline V and J ends were trimmed by 5 bases and 10 bases, with 22 bases remaining between them. The CDR3 loop reads CASSIQRTVYIAQYF. The CDR3 DNA reads TGTGCCAGCAGTATACAAAGGACTGTCTACATCGCGCAGTATTTT.

This clonotype was found many times. This chain uses TRBV28 with TRBJ2-7, with TRBD2 as a possible D gene (5 bases). Germline-derived CDR1 and CDR2 are MDHEN and SYDVKM. Between the trimmed V and J ends, which lost 5 bases and 2 bases, there was a span of 19 bases. The length of the CDR3 is 16 residues. CDR3 coding DNA: TGTGCCAGCAGTCGAAATCGGAGGACGCAGACCTACGAGCAGTACTTC. It translates to CASSRNRRTQTYEQYF.

This clonotype was counted at least ten times. V usage is TRBV11-2 and J usage is TRBJ2-7; 9 bases are a match to TRBD2. Germline V CDR1 and CDR2: SGHAT, FQNNGV. The CDR3 is 15 amino acids. After removal of 2 bases from V and 3 bases from J, the junction contained 5 bases not matched to a gene. CDR3 region: CASSLSPSGIYEQYF. Written as DNA, the CDR3 is TGTGCCAGCAGCTTAAGTCCTAGCGGGATCTACGAGCAGTACTTC.

This clonotype turned up a few times. The chain employs TRBV24-1 and TRBJ2-3; 7 bases line up with TRBD1. In germline, CDR1 is KGHDR, CDR2 SFDVKD. Losses at the gene ends were 1 base for V and 14 bases for J; bases not matched to a gene: 14. This CDR3 spans 15 amino acids. The CDR3 sequence: CATSDFGDSDPCLYF. CDR3 coding DNA: TGTGCCACCAGTGATTTTGGGGACAGTGATCCTTGTTTGTATTTT.

This clonotype was seen repeatedly, ten times or more. This sequence joins TRBV27 and TRBJ2-7; possibly TRBD2 for D (6 bases). The ends were cut back, 7 bases at V and 6 bases at J, with 10 bases in the middle. The CDR3 spans 11 residues. CDR1 and CDR2 from the germline V gene are MNHEY and SMNVEV (reference sequence). The CDR3 nucleotides read TGTGCCAGCACCCTGGGGGGCGAGCAGTACTTC. This sequence encodes CASTLGGEQYF.

This clonotype was counted many times. V gene TRBV3-1 combines with J gene TRBJ2-5; 7 nucleotides line up with TRBD2. V trimming: 3 bases; J trimming: 5 bases; junction bases outside the gene matches: 9. This CDR3 is built from 15 residues. CDR1 and CDR2 (germline): LGHDT, YNNKEL (reference sequence). CDR3 loop: CASSQYAGVGETQYF. The CDR3 bases are TGTGCCAGCAGCCAGTATGCGGGAGTGGGGGAGACCCAGTACTTC.

This clonotype was recorded many times. The V call is TRBV12-3 or TRBV12-4, the J call TRBJ2-7; maybe TRBD2 (6 bases). Deletions cut 7 bases from V and 7 bases from J, with 14 bases between. CDR3 length: 12 amino acids. The CDR3 spells CASNRGSSEQYF. The CDR3 DNA follows: TGTGCCAGCAACCGGGGGTCCTCGGAGCAGTACTTC.

This clonotype appeared many times. The V gene is TRBV6-2 or TRBV6-3, the J gene TRBJ2-5; TRBD1 agrees at 7 bases. Germline CDR1 reads MNHEY; CDR2 reads SVGEGT. There are 14 residues in the CDR3. Trimming took 6 bases from V and 5 from J; bases not matched to a gene: 9. CDR3 nucleotide sequence: TGTGCCAGCAGGATAGACAGGGATGGGGAGACCCAGTACTTC. It yields the protein CASRIDRDGETQYF.

On this clonotype: A read error may be the cause here, since a much bigger clone is one base away. The chain recombines TRBV27 with TRBJ2-7; TRBD1 agrees at 7 bases. The CDR3 loop spans 16 amino acids. Per germline, CDR1 MNHEY and CDR2 SMNVEV (reference sequence). With V trimmed by 5 bases and J by 1 base, 11 bases remained unmatched. This chain's CDR3 is CASSTPGTALSYEQYF. The CDR3 nucleotides are TGTGCCAGCAGTACCCCCGGGACAGCCTTATCCTACGAGCAGTACTTC.

This clonotype turned up a few times. This chain joins TRBV28 and TRBJ1-2, with a possible D match to TRBD1 (5 bases). CDR3 length: 12 amino acids. The germline V gene has CDR1 MDHEN and CDR2 SYDVKM. The V gene lost 6 bases and the J gene lost 2 bases, with 7 bases spanning the gap. The CDR3 DNA follows: TGTGCCAGCAGGGGGGAAAACTATGGCTACACCTTC. Amino acids: CASRGENYGYTF.

As for this clonotype: This could be a read error, since a much larger clone is one nucleotide away. The J gene is TRBJ1-1, the V gene TRBV12-3 or TRBV12-4, with 11 bases that match TRBD1. The CDR3 runs to 15 residues. The V and J ends lost 4 bases and 5 bases, in that order; junction bases with no gene match: 6. CDR3 protein: CASSWGDRGWTEAFF. The CDR3 bases are TGTGCCAGCAGTTGGGGGGACAGGGGGTGGACTGAAGCTTTCTTT.

Comments on this clonotype: The conserved closing phenylalanine or tryptophan is absent in this CDR3, likely reflecting a read error. The rearrangement links TRBV7-9 to TRBJ2-2, with D perhaps TRBD2 (6 bases). CDR3 size: 17 residues. From germline, CDR1 is SEHNR and CDR2 FQNEAQ (reference sequence). The ends were cut back, 5 bases at V and 2 bases at J, with 18 bases in the middle. The CDR3 DNA sequence: TGTGCCAGCAGCCCTCCCGGGACTTCCCTTAACACCGGGGAGCTGTTTTCT. Translating it yields CASSPPGTSLNTGELFS.

The sample holds many counts of this clonotype. The chain is built from TRBV11-1 and TRBJ2-5, with TRBD1 identical over 8 bases. The CDR3 is made up of 14 amino acids. Looked up from germline, CDR1 is SGHAT and CDR2 is FQDESV (reference sequence). The J segment lost 5 bases and the V segment lost 4 bases, leaving 6 bases of the junction unmatched. The CDR3 DNA sequence: TGTGCCAGCAGCTCCGGACAGGGCTTTGAGACCCAGTACTTC. Translation: CASSSGQGFETQYF.

This clonotype was counted at least ten times. The chain carries TRBV7-8 and TRBJ2-7; the match to TRBD1 covers 10 bases. This CDR3 is 15 amino acids long. CDR1 SGHVS and CDR2 FQNEAQ come from the germline V gene. The trim removed 1 base at V and 4 bases at J, leaving 4 bases unmatched. The CDR3 is CASSLEGTGAYEQYF. CDR3 nucleotide sequence: TGTGCCAGCAGCTTAGAAGGGACAGGGGCTTACGAGCAGTACTTC. Full variable domain (outside the CDR3, taken from reference TRBV7-8 and TRBJ2-7): GAGVSQSPRYKVAKRGQDVALRCDPISGHVSLFWYQQALGQGPEFLTYFQNEAQLDKSGLPSDRFFAERPEGSVSTLKIQRTQQEDSAVYLCASSLEGTGAYEQYFGPGTRLTVT.

The gene calls are TRBV7-9 and TRBJ2-7; D ambiguous. Looked up from germline, CDR1 is SEHNR and CDR2 is FQNEAQ (reference sequence). The CDR3 totals 13 residues. Trimming took off 5 bases at V and 5 bases at J, with 13 bases between the two ends. The CDR3 nucleotides are TGTGCCAGCAGCCGAGGTGTATCCGACGAGCAGTACTTC. Protein sequence: CASSRGVSDEQYF.

The DNA of the CDR3 is TGCGCCAGCAGCCCCCTTCCGGGACAGGCCAATCAGCCCCAGCATTTT. Its translation: CASSPLPGQANQPQHF. The V call is TRBV5-1, the J call TRBJ1-5; 8 bases align to TRBD1. V trimming: 4 bases; J trimming: 3 bases; junction bases outside the gene matches: 9. This CDR3 spans 16 amino acids. CDR1 is SGHRS, CDR2 YFSETQ, per germline.

The table lists this clonotype with many counts. V usage is TRBV7-9 and J usage is TRBJ2-1; the match to TRBD1 covers 8 bases. This CDR3 comprises 15 residues. V was pared by 7 bases and J by 7 bases, with 12 bases of the junction left unmatched. Germline-derived CDR1 and CDR2 are SEHNR and FQNEAQ (reference sequence). The CDR3 nucleotides are TGTGCCAGCACGATCCCAGGGGGCGCAAGGAATGAGCAGTTCTTC. Its translation: CASTIPGGARNEQFF.